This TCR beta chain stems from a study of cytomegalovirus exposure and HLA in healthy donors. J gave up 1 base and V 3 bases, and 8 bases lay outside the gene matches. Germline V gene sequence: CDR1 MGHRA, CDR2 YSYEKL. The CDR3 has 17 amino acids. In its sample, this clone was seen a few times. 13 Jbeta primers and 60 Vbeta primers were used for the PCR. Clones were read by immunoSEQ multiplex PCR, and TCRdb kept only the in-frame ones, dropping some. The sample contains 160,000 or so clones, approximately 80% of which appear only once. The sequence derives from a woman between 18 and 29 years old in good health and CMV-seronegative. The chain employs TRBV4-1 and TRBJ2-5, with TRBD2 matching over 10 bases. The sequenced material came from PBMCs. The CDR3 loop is CASSQSPSGGLQETQYF. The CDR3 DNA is TGCGCCAGCAGCCAGTCTCCTAGCGGGGGCCTCCAAGAGACCCAGTACTTC.